This TCR beta chain stems from a study of cytomegalovirus exposure and HLA in healthy donors. Per the germline V gene, CDR1 is SNHLY and CDR2 is FYNNEI. V lost 4 bases to trimming and J lost 3 bases, with 7 bases between them. The CDR3 sequence is 12 residues long. It was with 60 Vbeta and 13 Jbeta primers that the PCR ran. Data came from immunoSEQ multiplex PCR; TCRdb stores just in-frame clones and leaves some out. This table holds roughly 100,000 clones, over 65% found once. This rearrangement joins TRBV2 to TRBJ2-7, with D maybe TRBD1 (5 bases). The sample taken for sequencing was PBMCs. The origin of this receptor is a man aged 35 to 55 in good health and CMV-seropositive. The CDR3 DNA is TGTGCCAGCAGTGCACAGGACTACGAGCAGTACTTC. Its translation: CASSAQDYEQYF.